These 19 T cell receptor beta chains share one sample of origin, sequenced in a study of T-cell reconstitution after alpha-beta-depleted transplantation in children. Unique molecular identifiers were used to barcode this TCRbeta library. A single record per CDR3 protein comes from TCRdb applying MiXCR to the PCR reads. This table holds some 350,000 distinct CDR3 sequences, 10% to 13% found once. The specimen comprised PBMCs from the stem cell graft donor, sampled from the stem cell graft. The receptors were sampled from a human donor who donated a stem cell graft to a child with acute lymphoblastic leukemia.

This clonotype was picked up many times. The J gene is TRBJ2-1, the V gene TRBV4-1; 9 nucleotides line up with TRBD2. Germline assignment: CDR1 MGHRA and CDR2 YSYEKL. The CDR3 has 16 amino acids. V dropped 0 bases and J dropped 3; count of bases not matched to a gene: 3. The CDR3, as DNA: TGCGCCAGCAGCCAAGATCTAGCGGGACTCTACAATGAGCAGTTCTTC. Translating it yields CASSQDLAGLYNEQFF.

A few counts support this clonotype. This chain uses TRBV11-2 with TRBJ1-2, with TRBD1 matching 8 bases. Germline V gene data show CDR1 as SGHAT and CDR2 as FQNNGV. This CDR3 comprises 14 residues. Trimming at V came to 4 bases and at J to 7 bases, leaving 8 bases not matched to a gene. The DNA for the CDR3 is TGTGCCAGCAGCTCCCTAAACAGGGGGGGTGGCTACACCTTC. Protein: CASSSLNRGGGYTF. The full variable domain, rest sourced from reference TRBV11-2 and TRBJ1-2, is EAGVAQSPRYKIIEKRQSVAFWCNPISGHATLYWYQQILGQGPKLLIQFQNNGVVDDSQLPKDRFSAERLKGVDSTLKIQPAKLEDSAVYLCASSSLNRGGGYTFGSGTRLTVV.

This CDR3 is CASGTGDFYGYTF. The CDR3, as DNA: TGTGCCAGTGGGACAGGGGATTTCTATGGCTACACCTTC. The chain has TRBV2 and TRBJ1-2, with 10 bases lining up with TRBD1. The CDR3 contains 13 residues. Germline CDR1 SNHLY, CDR2 FYNNEI. After removal of 9 bases from V and 4 bases from J, the junction contained 5 bases not matched to a gene.

This clonotype was picked up a small number of times. The rearrangement joins TRBV27 to TRBJ2-7; D ambiguous. The length of the CDR3 is 15 residues. The germline gives CDR1 MNHEY, CDR2 SMNVEV (reference sequence). The V end lost 0 bases, the J end lost 0 bases, and 9 bases lay between the germline ends. CDR3 DNA sequence: TGTGCCAGCAGTTTATCCCACCGCCACTCCTACGAGCAGTACTTC. It is translated as CASSLSHRHSYEQYF.

The gene calls are TRBV27 and TRBJ2-7, with D perhaps TRBD2 (6 bases). The CDR3 loop spans 14 amino acids. V was trimmed by 2 bases and J by 7 bases, leaving 15 bases between them. Germline V gene data show CDR1 as MNHEY and CDR2 as SMNVEV (reference sequence). The CDR3 DNA is TGTGCCAGCAGTTTAGCGGGCGGGGTCCTTGAGCAGTACTTC. It specifies CASSLAGGVLEQYF.

This clonotype was counted only a few times. This chain links TRBV20-1 with TRBJ1-6, with D unresolved. Germline CDR1 and CDR2: DFQATT and SNEGSKA (reference sequence). This CDR3 region has 14 residues. V was trimmed by 2 bases and J by 0 bases, leaving 5 bases between them. Written as DNA, the CDR3 is TGCAGTGCTAGACAGAGCTCCTATAATTCACCCCTCCACTTT. Encoded protein: CSARQSSYNSPLHF.

This clonotype was recorded a few times. V is TRBV7-9 and J is TRBJ2-2; TRBD2 matches 9 bases. The germline V gene encodes CDR1 SEHNR and CDR2 FQNEAQ (reference sequence). This CDR3 has 15 amino acids. Trimming removed 2 bases from V and 10 bases from J; junction bases left unmatched: 8. The CDR3 bases are TGTGCCAGCAGCTTAACGCTAGCGGGGAATGAGGAGCTGTTTTTT. Its translation: CASSLTLAGNEELFF.

The gene calls are TRBV4-3 and TRBJ2-6; D is uncertain. This CDR3 comprises 15 residues. V was clipped by 0 bases and J by 4 bases, with 7 bases between them. Germline assignment: CDR1 LGHNA and CDR2 YSLEER. The CDR3 bases are TGCGCCAGCAGCCAAGATCCACAAGGGGCCAACGTCCTGACTTTC. This translates into CASSQDPQGANVLTF.

This clonotype was counted only a few times. The chain is built from TRBV7-9 and TRBJ2-3; D is perhaps TRBD2 (6 bases). Germline CDR1 and CDR2: SEHNR and FQNEAQ (reference sequence). The CDR3 totals 14 residues. Here the CDR3 reads CVRGSPLRTDTQYF. CDR3 nucleotide sequence: TGTGTGCGGGGTTCCCCCCTTCGCACAGATACGCAGTATTTT.

This clonotype was seen a few times. J is TRBJ2-3 and V is TRBV5-1; 7 bases are a match to TRBD1. The CDR3 is 15 residues long. J lost 5 bases, V lost 0 bases, and 6 bases had no gene match. CDR1 and CDR2 (germline): SGHRS, YFSETQ. The CDR3 here is CASSLVDRSIDTQYF. The CDR3 DNA reads as TGCGCCAGCAGCTTGGTGGACAGGTCGATAGATACGCAGTATTTT.

The rearrangement links TRBV20-1 to TRBJ2-3; D gene ambiguous. There are 10 residues in the CDR3. Deletions cut 6 bases from V and 3 bases from J, with 4 bases between. Looked up from germline, CDR1 is DFQATT and CDR2 is SNEGSKA (reference sequence). The CDR3 region has the DNA TGCAGTGCCGAGACAGATACGCAGTATTTT. The encoded protein is CSAETDTQYF.

A few counts support this clonotype. V is TRBV25-1 and J is TRBJ2-7, with D perhaps TRBD1 (6 bases). Germline CDR1 is MGHDK and CDR2 is SYGVNS. Trimming shortened V by 4 bases and J by 3 bases, and 13 bases separated the two germline ends. The CDR3 covers 14 residues. The DNA of the CDR3 is TGTGCCAGCAGTGCGACTCGGGACATCTACGAGCAGTACTTC. Its translation: CASSATRDIYEQYF.

The chain is built from TRBV6-2 or TRBV6-3 and TRBJ1-1; tentatively, D is TRBD1 (5 bases). Trimming stripped 0 bases from V and 1 base from J, with 18 bases between. The germline CDR1 and CDR2 sequences are MNHEY and SVGEGT. This CDR3 is built from 18 residues. The CDR3 reads CASSYSIGGNGPNTEAFF. The DNA for the CDR3 is TGTGCCAGCAGTTACTCGATCGGGGGAAATGGACCGAACACTGAAGCTTTCTTT.

A few counts support this clonotype. The chain combines TRBV15 with TRBJ1-2; D call uncertain. CDR1 is LNHNV, CDR2 YYDKDF, per germline (reference sequence). CDR3 length: 12 amino acids. Deletions cut 4 bases from V and 3 bases from J, with 6 bases between. DNA for the CDR3: TGTGCCACCAGCACTGAGTACTATGGCTACACCTTC. This translates into CATSTEYYGYTF.

This clonotype was picked up a small number of times. The chain has TRBV14 and TRBJ1-5, with a tentative D call TRBD1 (5 bases). Germline assignment: CDR1 SGHDN and CDR2 FVKESK. The CDR3 runs to 19 residues. Trimming removed 1 base at V and 0 bases at J, with 19 bases between. CDR3 protein: CASSQAWDPVEYSNQPQHF. As DNA, the CDR3 is TGTGCCAGCAGCCAAGCGTGGGACCCTGTTGAGTATAGCAATCAGCCCCAGCATTTT. Using reference TRBV14 and TRBJ1-5 for the parts outside the CDR3, the full variable domain is EAGVTQFPSHSVIEKGQTVTLRCDPISGHDNLYWYRRVMGKEIKFLLHFVKESKQDESGMPNNRFLAERTGGTYSTLKVQPAELEDSGVYFCASSQAWDPVEYSNQPQHFGDGTRLSIL.

There are many counts of this clonotype. The chain recombines TRBV4-1 with TRBJ2-4; possibly TRBD1 for D (6 bases). From germline, CDR1 is MGHRA and CDR2 YSYEKL. Trimming left V 1 base short and J 2 bases short, with 24 bases between. The CDR3 is 20 residues long. CDR3 loop: CASSQGGAIVAGDTKNIQYF. The CDR3 DNA reads TGCGCCAGCAGCCAAGGAGGAGCGATAGTCGCAGGGGATACCAAAAACATTCAGTACTTC.

This clonotype was recorded only once. V is TRBV5-1 and J is TRBJ1-2, with D possibly TRBD1 on 5 matching bases. V lost 4 bases to trimming and J lost 6 bases, with 16 bases between them. Germline V gene lookup returns CDR1 SGHRS and CDR2 YFSETQ. The CDR3 totals 14 residues. The DNA for the CDR3 is TGCGCCAGCAGCCCGGGAGACAGCCACAATGGCTACACCTTC. Protein: CASSPGDSHNGYTF. Combining the CDR3 with reference TRBV5-1 and TRBJ1-2 gives the whole variable domain KAGVTQTPRYLIKTRGQQVTLSCSPISGHRSVSWYQQTPGQGLQFLFEYFSETQRNKGNFPGRFSGRQFSNSRSEMNVSTLELGDSALYLCASSPGDSHNGYTFGSGTRLTVV.

This clonotype has only a few counts. The chain couples TRBV10-3 to TRBJ2-7; tentatively, D is TRBD1 or TRBD2 (5 bases each). CDR1 and CDR2 from the germline V gene are ENHRY and SYGVKD. The CDR3 has 14 amino acids. V was trimmed by 4 bases and J by 2 bases, leaving 12 bases between them. In DNA, the CDR3 is TGTGCCATCAGTGGCGGCAGGGACGCCTACGAGCAGTACTTC. Protein sequence: CAISGGRDAYEQYF.

This clonotype was seen ten or more times. The V gene is TRBV20-1, the J gene TRBJ2-3, with 13 bases identical to TRBD2. The germline V gene has CDR1 DFQATT and CDR2 SNEGSKA (reference sequence). The CDR3 is 13 residues long. The J segment lost 3 bases and the V segment lost 8 bases, leaving 2 bases of the junction unmatched. The CDR3 DNA follows: TGCAGTAAGACTAGCGGGAGGACAGATACGCAGTATTTT. Residues: CSKTSGRTDTQYF.